The rows below give T cell receptor beta chains drawn from one sample of a study of control samples from healthy donors and cancer patients. The method was immunoSEQ multiplex PCR; TCRdb's version includes in-frame clones alone and lacks a portion of them. This sample yields around 76,000 clones, of which about nine tenths are seen a single time; about 9.9% belongs to the top ten. Sequencing was done on a sample of PBMCs. The receptor set was obtained from a woman aged 50 to 60 with colorectal cancer. CDR3s include the opening cysteine and the closing phenylalanine or tryptophan. The D gene is left open where the match is weak. A row's size may be missing; if present it is once, few, many or a size class.

abundance: few
v_gene: TRBV7-2
d_gene: .
j_gene: TRBJ2-2
CDR3aa: CASSLRVGGNTGELFF
CDR3nt: TGTGCCAGCAGCTTAAGGGTCGGCGGCAACACCGGGGAGCTGTTTTTT

abundance: once
v_gene: TRBV19
d_gene: .
j_gene: TRBJ1-2
CDR3aa: CASSPATSSYGYTF
CDR3nt: TGTGCCAGTAGTCCCGCAACCTCGAGCTATGGCTACACCTTC

abundance: .
v_gene: TRBV12-5
d_gene: .
j_gene: TRBJ1-1
CDR3aa: CASGLVLGRGAQTEAFF
CDR3nt: TGTGCTAGTGGTTTGGTATTAGGGCGAGGGGCGCAAACTGAAGCTTTCTTT

abundance: medium-sized
v_gene: TRBV7-9
d_gene: .
j_gene: TRBJ1-4
CDR3aa: CASSTSSATNEKLFF
CDR3nt: TGTGCCAGCAGCACCTCAAGTGCAACTAATGAAAAACTGTTTTTT

abundance: few
v_gene: TRBV7-9
d_gene: TRBD1
j_gene: TRBJ1-2
CDR3aa: CATTRDSLYGYTF
CDR3nt: TGTGCCACCACCAGGGACAGCTTATATGGCTACACCTTC

abundance: .
v_gene: TRBV19
d_gene: .
j_gene: TRBJ1-2
CDR3aa: CASSHRSRALGGYTF
CDR3nt: TGTGCCAGTAGCCATCGATCGCGCGCCCTTGGTGGCTACACCTTC

abundance: .
v_gene: TRBV7-9
d_gene: .
j_gene: TRBJ1-2
CDR3aa: CASSLGKDSSNYGYTF
CDR3nt: TGTGCCAGCAGCTTAGGAAAGGACAGTTCGAACTATGGCTACACCTTC

abundance: once
v_gene: TRBV18
d_gene: .
j_gene: TRBJ1-6
CDR3aa: CASSPSLLSDYLYNSPLHF
CDR3nt: TGTGCCAGCTCACCATCATTATTGAGCGATTACCTTTATAATTCACCCCTCCACTTT

abundance: .
v_gene: TRBV7-2
d_gene: TRBD2
j_gene: TRBJ2-3
CDR3aa: CASSLTSAWVAGGGDTQYF
CDR3nt: TGTGCCAGCAGCTTAACTTCAGCTTGGGTAGCGGGGGGAGGGGATACGCAGTATTTT

abundance: .
v_gene: TRBV30
d_gene: TRBD2
j_gene: TRBJ2-1
CDR3aa: CAWSGLAGGLSNEQFF
CDR3nt: TGTGCCTGGAGTGGATTGGCGGGGGGGCTCTCCAATGAGCAGTTCTTC

abundance: .
v_gene: TRBV11-3
d_gene: TRBD1
j_gene: TRBJ1-6
CDR3aa: CASSFYTAGGYSPLHF
CDR3nt: TGTGCCAGCAGCTTTTACACGGCAGGGGGTTACTCACCCCTCCACTTT

abundance: .
v_gene: TRBV6-5
d_gene: .
j_gene: TRBJ1-1
CDR3aa: CASSLQEGKNTEAFF
CDR3nt: TGTGCCAGCAGCCTCCAGGAGGGTAAGAACACTGAAGCTTTCTTT

abundance: .
v_gene: TRBV14
d_gene: .
j_gene: TRBJ2-1
CDR3aa: CASSQDRGYNEQFF
CDR3nt: TGTGCCAGCAGCCAAGACAGGGGATACAATGAGCAGTTCTTC

abundance: once
v_gene: TRBV18
d_gene: .
j_gene: TRBJ1-4
CDR3aa: CASSSSSIENEKLFF
CDR3nt: TGTGCCAGCTCTTCCTCTAGTATTGAGAATGAAAAACTGTTTTTT

abundance: .
v_gene: TRBV10-2
d_gene: .
j_gene: TRBJ1-1
CDR3aa: CASSEDRNTEAFF
CDR3nt: TGCGCCAGCAGTGAGGACAGAAACACTGAAGCTTTCTTT

abundance: few
v_gene: TRBV6-4
d_gene: TRBD1
j_gene: TRBJ1-5
CDR3aa: CASRRAQGARSNQPQHF
CDR3nt: TGTGCCAGCAGAAGGGCACAGGGGGCGCGAAGCAATCAGCCCCAGCATTTT

abundance: .
v_gene: TRBV6-4
d_gene: TRBD1
j_gene: TRBJ1-4
CDR3aa: CASSDPNSAGGLEKLFF
CDR3nt: TGTGCCAGCAGTGACCCAAACTCGGCAGGGGGATTAGAAAAACTGTTTTTT

abundance: .
v_gene: TRBV6-4
d_gene: TRBD1
j_gene: TRBJ1-1
CDR3aa: CAIMTGNGGITEAFF
CDR3nt: TGTGCCATCATGACAGGGAACGGAGGGATCACTGAAGCTTTCTTT

abundance: .
v_gene: TRBV9
d_gene: .
j_gene: TRBJ2-3
CDR3aa: CASSPPGRVGADTQYF
CDR3nt: TGTGCCAGCAGCCCCCCGGGTAGGGTCGGCGCAGATACGCAGTATTTT

abundance: .
v_gene: TRBV19
d_gene: TRBD1
j_gene: TRBJ2-5
CDR3aa: CASGQGETQYF
CDR3nt: TGTGCCAGCGGACAGGGGGAGACCCAGTACTTC